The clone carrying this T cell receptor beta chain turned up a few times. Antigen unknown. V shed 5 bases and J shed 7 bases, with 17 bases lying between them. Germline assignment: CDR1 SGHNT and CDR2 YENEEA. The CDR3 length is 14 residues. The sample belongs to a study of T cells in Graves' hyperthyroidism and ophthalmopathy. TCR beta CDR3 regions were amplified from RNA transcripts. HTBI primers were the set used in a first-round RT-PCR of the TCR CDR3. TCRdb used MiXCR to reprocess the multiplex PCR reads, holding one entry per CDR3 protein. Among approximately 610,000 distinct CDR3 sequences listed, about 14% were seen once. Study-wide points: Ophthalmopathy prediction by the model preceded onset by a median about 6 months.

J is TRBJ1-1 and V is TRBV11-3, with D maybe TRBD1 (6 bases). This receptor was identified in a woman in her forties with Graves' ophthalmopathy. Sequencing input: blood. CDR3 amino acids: CASSLSGAPNEAFF. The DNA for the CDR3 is TGTGCCAGCAGCCTTTCGGGGGCGCCGAATGAAGCTTTCTTT. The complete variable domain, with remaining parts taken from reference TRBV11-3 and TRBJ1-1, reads EAGVVQSPRYKIIEKKQPVAFWCNPISGHNTLYWYLQNLGQGPELLIRYENEEAVDDSQLPKDRFSAERLKGVDSTLKIQPAELGDSAVYLCASSLSGAPNEAFFGQGTRLTVV.